This section outlines one T cell receptor beta chain sequence together with its context. These data come from a study of Ad26.COV2.S vaccination and SARS-CoV-2 variants. Treatment in this sample: about 20 received Ad26.COV2.S at low or high dose, single or two shots; about 5 received placebo; per-sample allocation not given. Sampling was done on day 63 after the first vaccine or placebo injection. The method was immunoSEQ multiplex PCR; TCRdb's version includes in-frame clones alone and lacks a portion of them. This sample yields a few hundred thousand clones, of which over 75% are seen a single time; 3.6% belongs to the top ten. Deletions cut 4 bases from V and 8 bases from J, with 9 bases between. CDR1 and CDR2 from the germline V gene are SGHTA and FQGNSA. The CDR3 sequence is 12 residues long.

The receptor was derived from a person between 18 and 59 years old who received the Ad26.COV2.S COVID-19 vaccine or a placebo. V is TRBV7-2 and J is TRBJ2-1, with D perhaps TRBD2 (5 bases). Source: peripheral blood, taken in a trial of Ad26.COV2.S vaccine versus placebo. The DNA of the CDR3 is TGTGCCAGCAGCTCATTACTAGATGAGCAGTTCTTC. This sequence encodes CASSSLLDEQFF.